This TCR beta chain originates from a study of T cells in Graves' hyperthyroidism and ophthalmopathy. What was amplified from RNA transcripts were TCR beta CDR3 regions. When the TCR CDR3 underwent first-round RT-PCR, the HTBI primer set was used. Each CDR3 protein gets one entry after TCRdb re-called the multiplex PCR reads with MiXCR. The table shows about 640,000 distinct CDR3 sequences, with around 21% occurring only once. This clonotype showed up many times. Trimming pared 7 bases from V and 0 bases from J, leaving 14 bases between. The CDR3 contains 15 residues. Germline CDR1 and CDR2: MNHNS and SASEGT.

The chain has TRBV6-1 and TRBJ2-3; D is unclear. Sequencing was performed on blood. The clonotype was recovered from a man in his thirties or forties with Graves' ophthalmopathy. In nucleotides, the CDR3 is TGTGCCAGCACCCTTACGTGGGCAAGCACAGATACGCAGTATTTT. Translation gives CASTLTWASTDTQYF.